This T cell receptor beta chain was sequenced in a study of T cell clones after liver transplantation. For the study at large: In this trial, immunosuppression withdrawal was attempted within 2 years of liver transplant. Three of eight recipients were HCV-positive; others had non-autoimmune, non-viral indications.

The CDR3 runs to 15 residues. With 0 bases removed from V and 4 bases from J, the gap between germline ends came to 11 bases. Germline values: CDR1 SNHLY, CDR2 FYNNEI. A word on this clone: Its antigen remains unidentified.

Assay used: immunoSEQ multiplex PCR; TCRdb lists only in-frame clones, some missing. The sample consists of about 80,000 clones, roughly 80% of them appearing once. Findings and limits, study-wide: Post-transplant time points were not standardized, so conclusions are preliminary.

The chain links TRBV2 to TRBJ2-3, with D possibly TRBD1 on 5 matching bases. Source: CD4+ T cells from blood, taken approximately 3.5 years after liver transplant. The TCR comes from a human patient who received a liver transplant. Part of the T cell pool may stem from the graft donor. The CDR3 region is CASSEALGVADTQYF. The CDR3 DNA is TGTGCCAGCAGTGAAGCGCTAGGGGTGGCAGATACGCAGTATTTT. Full variable domain (remainder filled in from reference TRBV2 and TRBJ2-3): EPEVTQTPSHQVTQMGQEVILRCVPISNHLYFYWYRQILGQKVEFLVSFYNNEISEKSEIFDDQFSVERPDGSNFTLKIRSTKLEDSAMYFCASSEALGVADTQYFGPGTRLTVL.